This entry lists 17 T cell receptor beta chains sequenced from one sample in a study of T-cell memory formation after mild COVID-19. TCRdb re-called the 5' RACE reads through MiXCR, storing one row per CDR3 protein. Here the sample spans approximately 180,000 distinct CDR3 sequences, 16% being singletons. The sample taken for sequencing was PBMCs or a T cell subset sorted from them (not recorded which). The source is an adult woman who had mild COVID-19 (a few samples of this study predate the infection). Cell type and time point are not known.

This clonotype was recorded many times. V and J are TRBV5-6 and TRBJ2-1, with 15 bases matching TRBD2. V shed 5 bases, J shed 7 bases, and the junction held 4 bases outside the gene matches. The CDR3 is 15 residues long. Germline CDR1 reads SGHDT; CDR2 reads YYEEEE. CDR3 protein: CASSGLAGGWNEQFF. The DNA for the CDR3 is TGTGCCAGCAGTGGACTAGCGGGGGGGTGGAATGAGCAGTTCTTC.

This clonotype was detected only a few times. The genes are TRBV20-1 and TRBJ1-6; 7 nucleotides align to TRBD1. V shed 0 bases, J shed 5 bases, and the junction held 7 bases outside the gene matches. CDR3 length equals 16 residues. Looked up from germline, CDR1 is DFQATT and CDR2 is SNEGSKA (reference sequence). CDR3 coding DNA: TGCAGTGCTAGAGATCGGAGAGGGACAGATAATTCACCCCTCCACTTT. Its translation is CSARDRRGTDNSPLHF.

The chain combines TRBV12-3 or TRBV12-4 with TRBJ1-1; TRBD1 agrees at 8 bases. Germline trimming cut 6 bases from V and 1 base from J; bases unmatched to any gene: 10. The CDR3 runs to 16 residues. The CDR3: CASRLSGGAGNTEAFF. The CDR3, as DNA: TGTGCCAGCAGACTATCAGGGGGCGCTGGGAACACTGAAGCTTTCTTT.

The rearrangement links TRBV5-1 to TRBJ1-4; 7 positions match TRBD1. The CDR3 has 15 amino acids. Germline V gene sequence: CDR1 SGHRS, CDR2 YFSETQ. V shed 5 bases, J shed 4 bases, and the junction held 8 bases outside the gene matches. CDR3 amino acids: CASSPGQRINEKLFF. CDR3 sequence (DNA): TGCGCCAGCAGTCCGGGACAGAGGATTAATGAAAAACTGTTTTTT.

J is TRBJ2-2 and V is TRBV5-1, with D tentatively TRBD2 (5 bases). The length of the CDR3 is 15 residues. With 1 base removed from V and 7 bases from J, the gap between germline ends came to 14 bases. Looked up from germline, CDR1 is SGHRS and CDR2 is YFSETQ. Here the CDR3 reads CASSLQPGSDGELFF. The DNA of the CDR3 is TGCGCCAGCAGCTTGCAGCCGGGATCGGACGGGGAGCTGTTTTTT.

Many counts were recorded for this clonotype. The chain has TRBV4-3 and TRBJ2-7, with 7 bases fitting TRBD1. CDR3 size: 13 residues. Per germline, CDR1 LGHNA and CDR2 YSLEER. After removal of 4 bases from V and 6 bases from J, the junction contained 6 bases not matched to a gene. CDR3 nucleotide sequence: TGCGCCAGCAGCCGCGACAGGGTCAGCGAGCAGTACTTC. This codes for CASSRDRVSEQYF.

This clonotype was picked up a small number of times. The V and J genes are TRBV18 and TRBJ2-7; D is unresolved. V shed 3 bases and J shed 1 base, with 16 bases lying between them. CDR1 KGHSH and CDR2 LQKENI come from the germline V gene. This CDR3 has 16 amino acids. Here the CDR3 DNA reads TGTGCCAGCTCACCCCCGACCGGCGAACCATCCTACGAGCAGTACTTC. Its translation: CASSPPTGEPSYEQYF. The whole variable domain, remainder taken from reference TRBV18 and TRBJ2-7, is NAGVMQNPRHLVRRRGQEARLRCSPMKGHSHVYWYRQLPEEGLKFMVYLQKENIIDESGMPKERFSAEFPKEGPSILRIQQVVRGDSAAYFCASSPPTGEPSYEQYFGPGTRLTVT.

The chain couples TRBV10-3 to TRBJ2-7; 7 bases are a match to TRBD1. The CDR3 is made up of 15 amino acids. The germline V gene has CDR1 ENHRY and CDR2 SYGVKD. Trimming took 0 bases from V and 5 from J; bases not matched to a gene: 7. The CDR3 DNA reads TGTGCCATCAGTGAGTCGGAGACAGGGAATAACGAGCAGTACTTC. It encodes CAISESETGNNEQYF.

Only one count was recorded for this clonotype. The rearrangement joins TRBV27 to TRBJ2-2; TRBD1 matches 9 bases. J gave up 6 bases and V 6 bases, and 5 bases lay outside the gene matches. Germline V gives CDR1 MNHEY, CDR2 SMNVEV (reference sequence). The CDR3 is 14 amino acids. Written as DNA, the CDR3 is TGTGCCAGCAGGCGGGACAGGGCCCCCGGGGAGCTGTTTTTT. It translates to CASRRDRAPGELFF.

This clonotype was observed a few times. The chain carries TRBV7-2 and TRBJ2-1; 7 nucleotides agree with TRBD2. V lost 5 bases, J lost 0 bases, and 4 bases stayed unmatched. Germline loops: CDR1 SGHTA, CDR2 FQGNSA. This CDR3 contains 15 residues. For the CDR3, the DNA is TGTGCCAGCAGCGCCTGGGGGGGCTCCTACAATGAGCAGTTCTTC. As protein: CASSAWGGSYNEQFF. Full variable domain (rest looked up from reference TRBV7-2 and TRBJ2-1): GAGVSQSPSNKVTEKGKDVELRCDPISGHTALYWYRQSLGQGLEFLIYFQGNSAPDKSGLPSDRFSAERTGGSVSTLTIQRTQQEDSAVYLCASSAWGGSYNEQFFGPGTRLTVL.

The rearrangement joins TRBV7-2 to TRBJ2-1; D not resolved. Trimming removed 2 bases at V and 0 bases at J, with 17 bases between. Germline V CDR1 and CDR2: SGHTA, FQGNSA. The CDR3 loop spans 18 amino acids. The CDR3 DNA reads as TGTGCCAGCAGCTTATGGATCCCGGGCCCGAGCTCCTACAATGAGCAGTTCTTC. It yields the protein CASSLWIPGPSSYNEQFF. Full variable domain (outside the CDR3, taken from reference TRBV7-2 and TRBJ2-1): GAGVSQSPSNKVTEKGKDVELRCDPISGHTALYWYRQSLGQGLEFLIYFQGNSAPDKSGLPSDRFSAERTGGSVSTLTIQRTQQEDSAVYLCASSLWIPGPSSYNEQFFGPGTRLTVL.

The chain links TRBV27 to TRBJ1-2, with no clear D. The CDR3 is 15 residues long. The V gene lost 5 bases and the J gene lost 1 base, with 14 bases spanning the gap. CDR1 and CDR2 from the germline V gene are MNHEY and SMNVEV (reference sequence). CDR3 DNA: TGTGCCAGCAGTACCGTAAGGAGCGATAACTATGGCTACACCTTC. It yields the protein CASSTVRSDNYGYTF.

This clonotype was detected a few times. The CDR3 region is CASSQGAGSYNEQFF. The CDR3 DNA is TGCGCCAGCAGCCAAGGGGCCGGTTCCTACAATGAGCAGTTCTTC. This chain connects TRBV4-1 to TRBJ2-1; D is unclear. Germline-derived CDR1 and CDR2 are MGHRA and YSYEKL. This CDR3 is 15 amino acids long. Trimming left V 1 base short and J 1 base short, with 8 bases between.

This clonotype was seen a handful of times. The J gene is TRBJ2-1, the V gene TRBV7-8, with D possibly matching TRBD2 (5 bases). This CDR3 spans 16 amino acids. Germline V gives CDR1 SGHVS, CDR2 FQNEAQ. V dropped 3 bases and J dropped 4 bases, with 16 bases sitting between them. CDR3 coding DNA: TGTGCCAGCAGCTTCCGAGTGGGTTGGGAGTACAATGAGCAGTTCTTC. Amino acid sequence: CASSFRVGWEYNEQFF.

The chain carries TRBV10-3 and TRBJ2-3; D unresolved. Germline V gene sequence: CDR1 ENHRY, CDR2 SYGVKD. V was shortened by 7 bases and J by 3 bases, with 11 bases between the two germline ends. There are 13 residues in the CDR3. CDR3 coding DNA: TGTGCCATCACCGCTGGGGAAACAGATACGCAGTATTTT. Translation: CAITAGETDTQYF.

This chain joins TRBV9 and TRBJ2-1; 8 bases are a match to TRBD2. The CDR3 loop spans 15 amino acids. The V gene end was trimmed by 2 bases and the J gene end by 5 bases; junction bases not matched to a gene: 6. The germline gives CDR1 SGDLS, CDR2 YYNGEE. The CDR3 nucleotides read TGTGCCAGCAGCGTGGGCGGGGGGCCAAACAATGAGCAGTTCTTC. Its translation is CASSVGGGPNNEQFF.

The chain has TRBV9 and TRBJ2-2; a weak D match, TRBD1 (5 bases). The CDR3 has 15 amino acids. The germline V gene has CDR1 SGDLS and CDR2 YYNGEE. V was trimmed by 3 bases and J by 0 bases, leaving 9 bases between them. CDR3 protein: CASSAGHSNTGELFF. The DNA of the CDR3 is TGTGCCAGCAGCGCCGGACACTCGAACACCGGGGAGCTGTTTTTT. Supplemented by reference TRBV9 and TRBJ2-2, the full variable domain reads DSGVTQTPKHLITATGQRVTLRCSPRSGDLSVYWYQQSLDQGLQFLIQYYNGEERAKGNILERFSAQQFPDLHSELNLSSLELGDSALYFCASSAGHSNTGELFFGEGSRLTVL.